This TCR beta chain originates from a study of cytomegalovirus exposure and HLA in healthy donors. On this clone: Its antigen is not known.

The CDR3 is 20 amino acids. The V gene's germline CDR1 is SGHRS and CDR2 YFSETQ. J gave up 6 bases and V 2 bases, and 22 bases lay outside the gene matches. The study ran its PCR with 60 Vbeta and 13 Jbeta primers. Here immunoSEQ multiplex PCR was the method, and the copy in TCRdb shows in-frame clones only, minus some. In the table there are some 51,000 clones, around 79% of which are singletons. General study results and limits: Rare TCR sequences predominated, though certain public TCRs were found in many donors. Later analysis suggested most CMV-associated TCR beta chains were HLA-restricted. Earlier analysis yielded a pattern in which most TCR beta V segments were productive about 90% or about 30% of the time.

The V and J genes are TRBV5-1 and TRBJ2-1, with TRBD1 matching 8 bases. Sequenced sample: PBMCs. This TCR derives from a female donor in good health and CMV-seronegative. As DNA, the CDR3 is TGCGCCAGCAGCTTCCAGGCTCAGGGGGCGATACGGAACCTATCCAATGAGCAGTTCTTC. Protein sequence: CASSFQAQGAIRNLSNEQFF. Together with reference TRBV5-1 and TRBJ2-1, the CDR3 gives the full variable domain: KAGVTQTPRYLIKTRGQQVTLSCSPISGHRSVSWYQQTPGQGLQFLFEYFSETQRNKGNFPGRFSGRQFSNSRSEMNVSTLELGDSALYLCASSFQAQGAIRNLSNEQFFGPGTRLTVL.